The rows below give T cell receptor beta chains drawn from one sample of a study of response to subunit inactivated influenza vaccine. TCRdb processed the RT-PCR reads anew with MiXCR; each CDR3 protein has one entry. This sample has under 550,000 distinct CDR3 sequences; under 9% occur once, and the top ten carry 10% to 15%. This material consisted of PBMCs from blood, taken less than 30 months after vaccination. The receptor source for this set is a man aged 50 to 69 who received an inactivated influenza vaccine. Both conserved end residues are part of each CDR3. The D gene is left open where the match is weak. A clone size is listed for some rows: how often the clone was seen (once, few, many), or a class if it is expanded.

j_gene | d_gene | abundance | v_gene | CDR3aa | CDR3nt
TRBJ2-3 | . | . | TRBV20-1 | CSAPHSGRTDTQYF | TGCAGTGCTCCCCATTCCGGACGCACAGATACGCAGTATTTT
TRBJ2-2 | TRBD1 | many | TRBV24-1 | CATSDLSGTGPTGELFF | TGTGCCACCAGTGATTTGTCCGGGACAGGACCCACCGGGGAGCTGTTTTTT
TRBJ1-5 | . | few | TRBV7-2 | CASSLVSGSNQPQHF | TGTGCCAGCAGCTTAGTATCAGGGTCGAATCAGCCCCAGCATTTT
TRBJ2-7 | . | many | TRBV29-1 | CSVGQSSYEQYF | TGCAGCGTTGGACAGTCCTCCTACGAGCAGTACTTC
TRBJ2-6 | . | . | TRBV4-3 | CASSQENRADGANVLTF | TGCGCCAGCAGCCAAGAAAACAGGGCGGATGGGGCCAACGTCCTGACTTTC
TRBJ2-5 | . | . | TRBV11-2 | CASSYGLETQYF | TGTGCCAGCAGCTACGGACTAGAGACCCAGTACTTC
TRBJ1-1 | . | few | TRBV3-1 | CASSRVPGGPVVAFF | TGTGCCAGCAGCCGTGTCCCCGGGGGCCCGGTAGTTGCTTTCTTT
TRBJ2-7 | . | . | TRBV11-2 | CASSLVVTSPLYF | TGTGCCAGCAGCTTAGTCGTGACTAGTCCTCTCTACTTC
TRBJ1-4 | TRBD1 | few | TRBV4-2 | CASSPTGREEKLFF | TGTGCCAGCAGCCCGACAGGGAGGGAGGAAAAACTGTTTTTT
TRBJ2-3 | . | many | TRBV6-1 | CASSERQFYTDTQYF | TGTGCCAGCAGTGAGAGGCAATTCTACACAGATACGCAGTATTTT
TRBJ2-3 | . | . | TRBV20-1 | CSALRKGPDTQYF | TGCAGTGCCCTGCGTAAGGGCCCAGATACGCAGTATTTT
TRBJ1-4 | . | . | TRBV27 | CASRVEHSNEKLFF | TGTGCCAGCAGGGTCGAGCACAGTAATGAAAAACTGTTTTTT
TRBJ1-5 | . | . | TRBV20-1 | CSARGTLGQPQHF | TGCAGTGCCAGAGGGACGCTCGGGCAGCCCCAGCATTTT
TRBJ2-1 | . | many | TRBV19 | CASSIGVSHYNEQFF | TGTGCCAGTAGTATAGGGGTTTCGCACTACAATGAGCAGTTCTTC
TRBJ2-1 | . | . | TRBV11-2 | CASSFSGSRNEQFF | TGTGCCAGCAGCTTCTCGGGGAGTCGCAATGAGCAGTTCTTC
TRBJ2-6 | . | few | TRBV4-3 | CASSQDPEGSGANVLTF | TGCGCCAGCAGCCAAGATCCCGAGGGCTCTGGGGCCAACGTCCTGACTTTC
TRBJ2-3 | TRBD2 | many | TRBV20-1 | CSVPRAGGTDTQYF | TGCAGTGTACCACGGGCGGGAGGGACAGATACGCAGTATTTT
TRBJ1-3 | . | many | TRBV6-6 | CASRPREDTIYF | TGTGCCAGCAGGCCACGGGAAGACACCATATATTTT
TRBJ1-1 | . | . | TRBV5-1 | CASSLEGRTQNTEAFF | TGCGCCAGCAGCTTAGAGGGACGGACCCAGAACACTGAAGCTTTCTTT
TRBJ2-1 | TRBD2 | few | TRBV18 | CASSPDGGALRNEQFF | TGTGCCAGCTCACCGGACGGGGGGGCCCTTAGAAATGAGCAGTTCTTC
TRBJ2-2 | . | few | TRBV6-5 | CASSYKPGELFF | TGTGCCAGCAGCTATAAACCCGGGGAGCTGTTTTTT
TRBJ1-5 | . | few | TRBV2 | CASSVEGSNQPQHF | TGTGCCAGCAGTGTTGAAGGTAGCAATCAGCCCCAGCATTTT
TRBJ2-7 | TRBD1 | few | TRBV7-2 | CASSLAGTGATGEQYF | TGTGCCAGCAGCTTAGCAGGGACAGGGGCAACCGGCGAGCAGTACTTC
TRBJ1-2 | TRBD1 | . | TRBV7-9 | CASSPDRVGYTF | TGTGCCAGCAGCCCGGACAGGGTCGGCTACACCTTC
TRBJ2-3 | TRBD2 | many | TRBV20-1 | CSANIFLAGGTDTQYF | TGCAGTGCTAATATTTTTCTAGCGGGAGGAACAGATACGCAGTATTTT
TRBJ2-1 | TRBD2 | few | TRBV14 | CASSRTSGKNNEQFF | TGTGCCAGCAGCCGGACTAGCGGGAAAAACAATGAGCAGTTCTTC
TRBJ1-5 | . | many | TRBV20-1 | CSASAEQMSNQPQHF | TGCAGTGCTAGTGCGGAGCAAATGAGCAATCAGCCCCAGCATTTT
TRBJ1-4 | TRBD1 | . | TRBV7-2 | CASSQDRAKLFF | TGTGCCAGCAGCCAGGACAGGGCAAAACTGTTTTTT
TRBJ1-1 | . | few | TRBV28 | CASRRYQEAFF | TGTGCCAGCAGGCGGTATCAGGAAGCTTTCTTT
TRBJ2-2 | . | . | TRBV4-2 | CASSQDWPENTGELFF | TGTGCCAGCAGCCAAGATTGGCCAGAGAACACCGGGGAGCTGTTTTTT
TRBJ2-7 | TRBD2 | few | TRBV4-2 | CASSQRAGGNYEQYF | TGTGCCAGCAGCCAACGAGCGGGAGGGAACTACGAGCAGTACTTC
TRBJ2-5 | . | many | TRBV20-1 | CSARAGETQYF | TGCAGTGCTAGAGCCGGAGAGACCCAGTACTTC
TRBJ1-3 | TRBD1 | few | TRBV4-3 | CASSHDATGTGNTIYF | TGCGCCAGCAGCCACGATGCGACAGGGACTGGAAACACCATATATTTT
TRBJ2-7 | TRBD1 | . | TRBV5-1 | CASSQLGQGSYEQYF | TGCGCCAGCAGCCAGCTGGGACAGGGCTCCTACGAGCAGTACTTC
TRBJ2-3 | . | few | TRBV5-1 | CASSLGQRGGDTQYF | TGCGCCAGCAGCTTGGGCCAAAGGGGGGGCGATACGCAGTATTTT
TRBJ2-2 | TRBD2 | few | TRBV14 | CASSTWTSSGNTGELFF | TGTGCCAGCAGCACATGGACTAGCTCAGGGAACACCGGGGAGCTGTTTTTT
TRBJ1-2 | TRBD1 | few | TRBV12-3/TRBV12-4 | CASSFTGAPNYGYTF | TGTGCCAGCAGTTTTACAGGGGCCCCTAACTATGGCTACACCTTC
TRBJ2-4 | . | few | TRBV12-3/TRBV12-4 | CASSFPGAKNIQYF | TGTGCCAGCAGCTTTCCAGGAGCCAAAAACATTCAGTACTTC
TRBJ2-3 | TRBD2 | . | TRBV7-9 | CASSWGTSATDTQYF | TGTGCCAGCAGCTGGGGGACTAGCGCCACAGATACGCAGTATTTT
TRBJ2-2 | . | . | TRBV4-1 | CASSQRTVNTGELFF | TGCGCCAGCAGCCAGAGGACAGTGAACACCGGGGAGCTGTTTTTT
TRBJ2-5 | . | many | TRBV5-1 | CASSGAPGQEETQYF | TGCGCCAGCAGCGGAGCCCCGGGCCAAGAAGAGACCCAGTACTTC
TRBJ1-5 | TRBD1 | . | TRBV20-1 | CSAQDRKTGGNQPQHF | TGCAGTGCCCAGGACCGAAAGACAGGGGGCAATCAGCCCCAGCATTTT
TRBJ2-2 | . | . | TRBV5-1 | CASAQGALANTGELFF | TGCGCCAGCGCCCAAGGGGCCTTGGCGAACACCGGGGAGCTGTTTTTT
TRBJ1-2 | . | few | TRBV4-1 | CASSQVGQGDGYTF | TGCGCCAGCAGCCAAGTTGGGCAGGGAGATGGCTACACCTTC
TRBJ2-5 | TRBD1 | few | TRBV7-2 | CASSFGQGVKTQYF | TGTGCCAGCAGCTTTGGACAGGGGGTTAAGACCCAGTACTTC
TRBJ1-4 | TRBD1 | . | TRBV12-3/TRBV12-4 | CASALRQGAGEKLFF | TGTGCCAGCGCCCTCCGACAGGGGGCTGGTGAAAAACTGTTTTTT